The 12 T cell receptor beta chains presented below share a single source sample, sequenced in a study of blood T cell repertoires in COVID-19. TCRdb's table, derived via immunoSEQ multiplex PCR, lists solely in-frame clones and lacks some. The table lists roughly 140,000 clones, 65% to 90% of them singletons. The sequencing sample was made of peripheral blood. The source of these receptors is a woman aged 45-60 years with acute or convalescent COVID-19.

The chain recombines TRBV27 with TRBJ1-1; unclear D gene. The CDR3 totals 14 residues. Germline CDR1 MNHEY, CDR2 SMNVEV (reference sequence). Trimming shortened V by 0 bases and J by 4 bases, and 9 bases separated the two germline ends. The CDR3 here is CASSLSYSITEAFF. The CDR3 DNA sequence: TGTGCCAGCAGTTTATCGTACAGCATCACTGAAGCTTTCTTT.

The chain has TRBV28 and TRBJ2-1; unclear D gene. The germline V and J ends were trimmed by 4 bases and 3 bases, with 4 bases remaining between them. The CDR3 is 12 residues long. Germline CDR1 is MDHEN and CDR2 is SYDVKM. The CDR3 DNA reads TGTGCCAGCAGTTATCTCTACAATGAGCAGTTCTTC. This codes for CASSYLYNEQFF.

V usage is TRBV11-2 and J usage is TRBJ2-5; D not certain. Germline CDR1 reads SGHAT; CDR2 reads FQNNGV. CDR3 length: 15 residues. Trimming pared 3 bases from V and 2 bases from J, leaving 13 bases between. The CDR3 region has the DNA TGTGCCAGCAGCTTGAGATGGGCTGAACAAGAGACCCAGTACTTC. It yields the protein CASSLRWAEQETQYF.

As to this clone: This CDR3 is also generated by other DNA sequences in the sample. The CDR3 spells CASSLGQGAYEQYF. Written as DNA, the CDR3 is TGTGCCAGCAGCTTGGGACAGGGAGCCTACGAGCAGTACTTC. The genes are TRBV5-6 and TRBJ2-7; 7 nucleotides align to TRBD1. The CDR3 contains 14 residues. The germline V gene has CDR1 SGHDT and CDR2 YYEEEE. The V and J ends lost 0 bases and 2 bases, in that order; junction bases with no gene match: 2. Together with reference TRBV5-6 and TRBJ2-7, the CDR3 gives the full variable domain: DAGVTQSPTHLIKTRGQQVTLRCSPKSGHDTVSWYQQALGQGPQFIFQYYEEEERQRGNFPDRFSGHQFPNYSSELNVNALLLGDSALYLCASSLGQGAYEQYFGPGTRLTVT.

This sequence joins TRBV9 and TRBJ2-6; D might be TRBD2 (5 bases). The length of the CDR3 is 15 residues. V lost 0 bases, J lost 2 bases, and 6 bases lay in between. The V gene's germline CDR1 is SGDLS and CDR2 YYNGEE. In DNA form, the CDR3 reads TGTGCCAGCAGCGTAGCCGGGACTGGGGCCAACGTCCTGACTTTC. Translating it yields CASSVAGTGANVLTF.

J is TRBJ1-1 and V is TRBV6-5, with D tentatively TRBD1 (5 bases). Germline CDR1 MNHEY, CDR2 SVGAGI. Trimming removed 2 bases from V and 7 bases from J, with 17 bases in between. The CDR3 runs 15 residues. The CDR3 loop is CASSYLQGYKNEAFF. The CDR3 DNA reads TGTGCCAGCAGTTACCTCCAGGGCTACAAAAATGAAGCTTTCTTT.

This clone appeared a single time. The chain couples TRBV29-1 to TRBJ2-1, with 14 positions matching TRBD2. J gave up 6 bases and V 5 bases, and 9 bases lay outside the gene matches. The CDR3 contains 16 residues. Germline V gives CDR1 SQVTM, CDR2 ANQGSEA. CDR3 coding DNA: TGCAGCGTTCGCGCAACGACTAGCGGGAGGGCCAATGAGCAGTTCTTC. Residues: CSVRATTSGRANEQFF.

V gene TRBV5-4 combines with J gene TRBJ2-7, with no clear D. V lost 1 base and J 6 bases, leaving 11 bases between the germline ends. Germline V gene data show CDR1 as SGHNT and CDR2 as YYREEE (reference sequence). The CDR3 has 13 amino acids. CDR3 loop: CASSLTPPGEQYF. CDR3 sequence (DNA): TGTGCCAGCAGCTTGACCCCACCGGGCGAGCAGTACTTC.

The chain employs TRBV4-2 and TRBJ1-5, with TRBD1 matching over 9 bases. Losses at the gene ends were 6 bases for V and 6 bases for J; bases not matched to a gene: 3. This CDR3 comprises 13 residues. Germline V gene lookup returns CDR1 LGHNA and CDR2 YNFKEQ. CDR3 in DNA: TGTGCCAGCAGTCCACAGGGGGCTCAGCCCCAGCATTTT. Translation gives CASSPQGAQPQHF.

This clone was detected a few times. The rearrangement links TRBV12-5 to TRBJ1-4; possible D gene TRBD1, 5 bases. This CDR3 is built from 16 residues. Germline assignment: CDR1 LGHNT and CDR2 FRNRAP. V was clipped by 0 bases and J by 5 bases, with 13 bases between them. CDR3 coding DNA: TGTGCTAGTGGTTTGGTACCCCACAGGACAAATGAAAAACTGTTTTTT. Its translation is CASGLVPHRTNEKLFF.

This clone was found a few times. The V call is TRBV6-5, the J call TRBJ1-6; D possibly corresponds to TRBD1 (6 bases). V lost 8 bases to trimming and J lost 12 bases, with 23 bases between them. Germline lookup yields CDR1 MNHEY and CDR2 SVGAGI. The CDR3 consists of 15 residues. The CDR3 nucleotides are TGTGCCAGCCGGTCGGTGACAGGTAGAGGTGGACCCCTCCACTTT. It codes for CASRSVTGRGGPLHF.

This sequence joins TRBV18 and TRBJ2-1; 9 bases fit TRBD1. V was clipped by 3 bases and J by 0 bases; unmatched bases: 0. CDR1 KGHSH and CDR2 LQKENI come from the germline V gene. This CDR3 comprises 15 residues. The CDR3 bases are TGTGCCAGCTCACCGGGACAGGGCTCCTACAATGAGCAGTTCTTC. The encoded protein is CASSPGQGSYNEQFF.